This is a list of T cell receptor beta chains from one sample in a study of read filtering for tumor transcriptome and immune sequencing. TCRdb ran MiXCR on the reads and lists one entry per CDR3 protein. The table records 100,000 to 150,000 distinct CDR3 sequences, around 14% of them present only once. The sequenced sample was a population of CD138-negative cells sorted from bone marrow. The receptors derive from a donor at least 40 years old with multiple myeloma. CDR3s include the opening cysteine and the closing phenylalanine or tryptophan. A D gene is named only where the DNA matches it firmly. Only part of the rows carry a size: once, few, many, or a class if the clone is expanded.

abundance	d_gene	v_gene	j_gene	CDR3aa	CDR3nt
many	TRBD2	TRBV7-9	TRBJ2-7	CASSLVREGRIEQYF	TGTGCCAGCAGCTTGGTGCGGGAGGGCCGCATCGAGCAGTACTTC
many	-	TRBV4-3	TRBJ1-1	CASSQRGRLNTEAFF	TGCGCCAGCAGCCAACGGGGGAGATTGAACACTGAAGCTTTCTTT
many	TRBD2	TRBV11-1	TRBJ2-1	CASSLESTSGKGSQFF	TGTGCCAGCAGCTTAGAATCAACTAGCGGGAAAGGAAGCCAGTTCTTC
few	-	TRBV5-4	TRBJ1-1	CASSLGGVRDTEAFF	TGTGCCAGCAGCTTGGGTGGGGTGAGGGACACTGAAGCTTTCTTT
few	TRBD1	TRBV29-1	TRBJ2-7	CSVSRDRGTYEQYF	TGCAGCGTTAGCCGGGACAGGGGAACCTACGAGCAGTACTTC
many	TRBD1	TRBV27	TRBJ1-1	CASSSEGTGRMNTEAFF	TGTGCCAGCAGTTCCGAAGGGACAGGTAGAATGAACACTGAAGCTTTCTTT
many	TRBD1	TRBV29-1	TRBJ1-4	CSVGRTGSGNEKLFF	TGCAGCGTTGGACGGACAGGGTCTGGTAATGAAAAACTGTTTTTT
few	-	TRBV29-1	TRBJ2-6	CSVERHSGANVLTF	TGCAGCGTTGAGCGGCACTCTGGGGCCAACGTCCTGACTTTC
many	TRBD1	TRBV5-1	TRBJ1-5	CASSLVWTGGYSNQPQHF	TGCGCCAGCAGCTTGGTATGGACAGGAGGATATAGCAATCAGCCCCAGCATTTT
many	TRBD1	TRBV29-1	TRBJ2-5	CSVVKSGQGLGQETQYF	TGCAGCGTTGTTAAGAGCGGACAGGGGTTGGGTCAAGAGACCCAGTACTTC
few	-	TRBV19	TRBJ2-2	CASSMGPANTGELFF	TGTGCCAGTAGTATGGGGCCGGCGAACACCGGGGAGCTGTTTTTT
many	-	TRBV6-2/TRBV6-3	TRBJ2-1	CASSDGLNLHGSYNEQFF	TGTGCCAGCAGCGACGGACTGAACCTGCATGGCTCCTACAATGAGCAGTTCTTC
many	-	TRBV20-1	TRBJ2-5	CSALPLTGNQETQYF	TGCAGTGCCCTCCCCCTCACAGGGAATCAAGAGACCCAGTACTTC
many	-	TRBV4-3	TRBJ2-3	CASSQGTSTDTQYF	TGCGCCAGCAGCCAAGGGACTAGCACAGATACGCAGTATTTT
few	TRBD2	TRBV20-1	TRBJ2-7	CSASFAGGISYEQYF	TGCAGTGCTAGTTTTGCGGGAGGGATCTCCTACGAGCAGTACTTC
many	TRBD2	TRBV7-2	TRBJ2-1	CASRSSGGNEQFF	TGTGCCAGCAGATCTAGCGGGGGAAATGAGCAGTTCTTC
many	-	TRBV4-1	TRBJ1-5	CASSYHQQVNQPQHF	TGCGCCAGCAGCTACCATCAACAGGTCAATCAGCCCCAGCATTTT
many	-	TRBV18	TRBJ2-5	CASSPQTGDGTQYF	TGTGCCAGCTCACCGCAGACTGGGGATGGGACCCAGTACTTC
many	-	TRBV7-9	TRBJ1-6	CASSAEPNSPLHF	TGTGCCAGCAGCGCCGAGCCAAATTCACCCCTCCACTTT
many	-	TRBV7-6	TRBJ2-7	CASSLREYEQYF	TGTGCCAGCAGCTTAAGAGAGTACGAGCAGTACTTC
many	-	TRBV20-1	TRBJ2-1	CSASYGFSYNEQFF	TGCAGTGCTAGCTATGGTTTCTCCTACAATGAGCAGTTCTTC
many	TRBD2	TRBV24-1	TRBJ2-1	CATSEPGGGHNEQFF	TGTGCCACCAGTGAGCCGGGAGGAGGGCACAATGAGCAGTTCTTC
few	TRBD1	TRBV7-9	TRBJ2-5	CASSLGRGTGIQETQYF	TGTGCCAGCAGCTTAGGGCGAGGGACAGGAATTCAAGAGACCCAGTACTTC
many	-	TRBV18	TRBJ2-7	CASSPADFSSYEQYF	TGTGCCAGCTCTCCAGCAGACTTTAGCTCCTACGAGCAGTACTTC
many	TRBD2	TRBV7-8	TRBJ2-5	CASSSGTSGRAQYF	TGTGCCAGCAGCTCGGGGACTAGCGGAAGGGCCCAGTACTTC
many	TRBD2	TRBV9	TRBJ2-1	CASSVGGGRGNEQFF	TGTGCCAGCAGCGTAGGTGGCGGGAGGGGGAATGAGCAGTTCTTC
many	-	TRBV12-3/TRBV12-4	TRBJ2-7	CASSLKSTALEQYF	TGTGCCAGCAGTTTAAAATCGACAGCCTTAGAGCAGTACTTC
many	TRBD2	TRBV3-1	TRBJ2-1	CASSQDKASGRENEQFF	TGTGCCAGCAGCCAAGATAAGGCTAGCGGGAGGGAAAATGAGCAGTTCTTC
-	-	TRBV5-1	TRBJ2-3	CASSSERLTDTQYF	TGCGCCAGCAGCTCCGAGCGTCTCACAGATACGCAGTATTTT
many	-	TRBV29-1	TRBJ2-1	CSVDGGAASNEQFF	TGCAGCGTTGATGGGGGGGCAGCCTCGAATGAGCAGTTCTTC
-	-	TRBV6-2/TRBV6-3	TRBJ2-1	CTSGLRDEQFF	TGTACCAGCGGTTTACGGGATGAGCAGTTCTTC
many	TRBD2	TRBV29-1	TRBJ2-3	CSVPSGRPEDTQYF	TGCAGCGTCCCTAGCGGGAGACCGGAAGATACGCAGTATTTT